Listed below are T cell receptor beta chains from one sample, sequenced in a study of CD8 T cells in Susac syndrome. TCRdb reprocessed the immunoSEQ multiplex PCR reads via MiXCR and lists one record per CDR3 protein. The table has roughly 150,000 distinct CDR3 sequences, approximately 93% seen once. Input material: CD8+ T cells from PBMCs. The receptors come from a human donor with multiple sclerosis. CDR3s include the opening cysteine and the closing phenylalanine or tryptophan. The D gene is left open where the match is weak. The listing skips clone size in some rows; elsewhere it reads once, few, many or a size class.

D gene: -; V gene: TRBV10-3; clone size: -; J gene: TRBJ1-2; CDR3 protein: CAIRGGQVDPYGYTF; CDR3 DNA: TGTGCCATCAGAGGTGGACAAGTTGACCCCTATGGCTACACCTTC
D gene: -; V gene: TRBV29-1; clone size: -; J gene: TRBJ1-2; CDR3 protein: CSVEYMGGIDGYTF; CDR3 DNA: TGCAGCGTGGAATACATGGGGGGGATTGACGGCTACACCTTC
D gene: TRBD1; V gene: TRBV4-2; clone size: -; J gene: TRBJ2-7; CDR3 protein: CASSQGQGIGYEQYF; CDR3 DNA: TGTGCCAGCAGCCAGGGACAGGGCATTGGCTACGAGCAGTACTTC
D gene: -; V gene: TRBV27; clone size: -; J gene: TRBJ1-1; CDR3 protein: CASINRGSEAFF; CDR3 DNA: TGTGCCAGCATTAATAGGGGGTCTGAAGCTTTCTTT
D gene: -; V gene: TRBV7-9; clone size: -; J gene: TRBJ2-1; CDR3 protein: CASSLGLVVSDNEQFF; CDR3 DNA: TGTGCCAGCAGCTTAGGGTTAGTTGTAAGTGACAATGAGCAGTTCTTC
D gene: -; V gene: TRBV7-9; clone size: -; J gene: TRBJ2-7; CDR3 protein: CASSPTMSDEQYF; CDR3 DNA: TGTGCCAGCAGCCCCACTATGAGCGACGAGCAGTACTTC
D gene: -; V gene: TRBV12-3/TRBV12-4; clone size: -; J gene: TRBJ1-3; CDR3 protein: CASSLGLRVYF; CDR3 DNA: TGTGCCAGCAGTTTGGGACTTCGAGTGTATTTT
D gene: TRBD2; V gene: TRBV4-1; clone size: -; J gene: TRBJ2-5; CDR3 protein: CASSHPNGRETQYF; CDR3 DNA: TGCGCCAGCAGCCACCCCAACGGGAGGGAGACCCAGTACTTC
D gene: -; V gene: TRBV25-1; clone size: -; J gene: TRBJ1-6; CDR3 protein: CASSDSPISPLHF; CDR3 DNA: TGTGCCAGCAGTGATTCCCCTATTTCACCCCTCCACTTT
D gene: -; V gene: TRBV15; clone size: -; J gene: TRBJ2-5; CDR3 protein: CATSRELGVPSEGQYF; CDR3 DNA: TGTGCCACCAGCAGAGAGCTAGGGGTCCCATCCGAGGGCCAGTACTTC
D gene: TRBD2; V gene: TRBV6-5; clone size: -; J gene: TRBJ2-2; CDR3 protein: CASSYRSGGDTGELFF; CDR3 DNA: TGTGCCAGCAGTTACCGTAGCGGGGGGGACACCGGGGAGCTGTTTTTT
D gene: TRBD2; V gene: TRBV13; clone size: once; J gene: TRBJ2-1; CDR3 protein: CASSLKAGLRGEQFF; CDR3 DNA: TGTGCCAGCAGCTTAAAAGCGGGATTGCGGGGGGAGCAGTTCTTC
D gene: TRBD2; V gene: TRBV20-1; clone size: -; J gene: TRBJ2-7; CDR3 protein: CSAAGGESYEQYF; CDR3 DNA: TGCAGTGCTGCGGGGGGAGAATCGTACGAGCAGTACTTC
D gene: -; V gene: TRBV3-1; clone size: -; J gene: TRBJ1-2; CDR3 protein: CASSPSRDSDYGYTF; CDR3 DNA: TGTGCCAGCAGCCCCTCCCGGGACTCCGACTATGGCTACACCTTC
D gene: -; V gene: TRBV29-1; clone size: -; J gene: TRBJ1-4; CDR3 protein: CSVHEQGNLFF; CDR3 DNA: TGCAGCGTTCACGAACAGGGAAACCTGTTTTTT
D gene: -; V gene: TRBV27; clone size: -; J gene: TRBJ1-5; CDR3 protein: CASGIGPQHF; CDR3 DNA: TGTGCCAGCGGAATAGGTCCCCAGCATTTT
D gene: TRBD2; V gene: TRBV4-1; clone size: -; J gene: TRBJ2-7; CDR3 protein: CASSPEPSGSSYEQYF; CDR3 DNA: TGCGCCAGCAGCCCCGAACCTAGCGGTAGCTCCTACGAGCAGTACTTC
D gene: TRBD1; V gene: TRBV15; clone size: once; J gene: TRBJ2-1; CDR3 protein: CATGQGANEQFF; CDR3 DNA: TGTGCCACTGGACAGGGGGCTAATGAGCAGTTCTTC
D gene: TRBD2; V gene: TRBV5-1; clone size: -; J gene: TRBJ2-5; CDR3 protein: CASSETLAGQETQYF; CDR3 DNA: TGCGCCAGCAGCGAAACACTAGCGGGCCAAGAGACCCAGTACTTC
D gene: -; V gene: TRBV4-1; clone size: -; J gene: TRBJ1-2; CDR3 protein: CASSHGSGYTF; CDR3 DNA: TGCGCCAGCAGCCACGGCTCTGGCTACACCTTC
D gene: -; V gene: TRBV9; clone size: -; J gene: TRBJ2-7; CDR3 protein: CASGSGGGPYEQYF; CDR3 DNA: TGTGCCAGCGGTAGTGGAGGGGGGCCCTACGAGCAGTACTTC
D gene: TRBD1; V gene: TRBV20-1; clone size: -; J gene: TRBJ2-4; CDR3 protein: CSAPTGRIAKNIQYF; CDR3 DNA: TGCAGTGCTCCGACAGGGCGGATAGCCAAAAACATTCAGTACTTC
D gene: TRBD2; V gene: TRBV9; clone size: -; J gene: TRBJ2-2; CDR3 protein: CASSSGAGGELFF; CDR3 DNA: TGTGCCAGTTCTAGCGGGGCCGGCGGGGAGCTGTTTTTT
D gene: -; V gene: TRBV2; clone size: -; J gene: TRBJ2-1; CDR3 protein: CATRYSYNEQFF; CDR3 DNA: TGTGCCACTCGGTACTCCTACAATGAGCAGTTCTTC